The T cell receptor beta chain under discussion was sequenced for a study of technical replicates of blood from several donors. This table comes from immunoSEQ multiplex PCR, and its TCRdb copy is limited to in-frame clones, with some not included. The sample yields tens of thousands of clones, roughly 94% seen once. The CDR3 has 15 amino acids. Trimming pared 4 bases from V and 4 bases from J, leaving 14 bases between. Source material: T cells isolated from PBMCs. The chain has TRBV23-1 and TRBJ1-5, with TRBD1 as a possible D gene (5 bases). TRBV23-1 is flagged as an ORF with uncertain function. The TCR comes from a human donor in good health. Here the CDR3 reads CASSRRGVGNQPQHF. The CDR3 bases are TGCGCCAGCAGTCGTAGGGGTGTGGGGAATCAGCCCCAGCATTTT.